This TCR beta chain was captured in a study of cytomegalovirus exposure and HLA in healthy donors. This clone has just a few counts. Its antigen is unknown. The PCR made use of 60 Vbeta and 13 Jbeta primers. The repertoire was sequenced with immunoSEQ multiplex PCR; TCRdb's copy has only in-frame clones and lacks some. The repertoire has roughly 100,000 clones, approximately 64% of them found once; the top ten carry 2.5% to 4%. CDR1 is SGHVS and CDR2 is FNYEAQ in the germline V gene. CDR3 length: 17 residues. The V and J ends lost 6 bases and 5 bases respectively, with 24 bases between them. Study-wide points: Rarity characterized most TCR sequences, yet some public TCRs appeared in many donors. A later analysis revealed that TCR association rates differed between HLA loci, peaking at DRB1 and bottoming out at HLA-C.

Sequenced sample: PBMCs. The V and J genes are TRBV7-6 and TRBJ2-3, with a weak D call TRBD1 (6 bases). The sequence was collected from a woman aged 45-65 years in good health and CMV-seronegative. The CDR3 DNA is TGTGCCAGCAGGGCCACAGGGAGCTGGATGGGCAGAGATACGCAGTATTTT. Its protein product is CASRATGSWMGRDTQYF.